The clone carrying this T cell receptor beta chain was observed many times. The sample belongs to a study of blood T cells in healthy people across ages. Alongside a J-beta primer mix, a sample-barcoded 5' primer served in a second PCR lasting about 6 to 11 cycles. Each CDR3 protein gets one entry after TCRdb re-called the 5' RACE reads with MiXCR. The data contain some 800,000 distinct CDR3 sequences, around 43% of them singletons. The germline gives CDR1 SGHKS, CDR2 YYEKEE (reference sequence). The CDR3 length is 14 residues. The junction had 8 bases not matched to a gene; V was cut back by 5 bases and J by 3 bases.

This rearrangement joins TRBV5-5 to TRBJ2-7; the match to TRBD1 covers 7 bases. The sequence came from a man aged 55 to 70 in good health. The sample taken for sequencing was blood. The CDR3 DNA reads as TGTGCCAGCAGTACTGATGACAGGGACTACGAGCAGTACTTC. Its translation is CASSTDDRDYEQYF.